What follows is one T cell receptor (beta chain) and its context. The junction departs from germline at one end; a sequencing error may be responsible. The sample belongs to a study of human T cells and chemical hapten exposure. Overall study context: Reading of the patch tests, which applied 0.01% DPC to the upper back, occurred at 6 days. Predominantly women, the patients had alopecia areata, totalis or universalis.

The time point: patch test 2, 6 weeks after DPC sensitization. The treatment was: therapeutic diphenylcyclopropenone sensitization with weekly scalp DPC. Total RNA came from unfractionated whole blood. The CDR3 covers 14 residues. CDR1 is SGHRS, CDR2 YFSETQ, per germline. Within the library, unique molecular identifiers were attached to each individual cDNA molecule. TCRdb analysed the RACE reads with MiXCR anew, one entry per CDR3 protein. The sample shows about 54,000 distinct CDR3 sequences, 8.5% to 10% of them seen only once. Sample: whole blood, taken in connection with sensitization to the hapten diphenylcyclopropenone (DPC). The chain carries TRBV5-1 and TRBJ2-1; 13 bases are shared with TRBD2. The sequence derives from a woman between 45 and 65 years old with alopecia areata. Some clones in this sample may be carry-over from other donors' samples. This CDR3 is CASSSVTSGGDLVF. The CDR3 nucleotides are TGCGCCAGCAGCTCCGTTACTAGCGGGGGGGACCTGGTCTTC.